Following are 22 T cell receptor beta chains from one sample sequenced in a study of T-cell reconstitution after alpha-beta-depleted transplantation in children (dated by TCRdb to the mid-2010s). The library was prepared using PCR. Sequencer: Illumina HiSeq 2500. TCR libraries were prepared with molecular barcoding, using unique molecular identifiers to normalize TCRbeta repertoire quantification. In TCRdb, the public reads were trimmed at Q25 with fastp and aligned with MiXCR, with productive beta chains retained. Rows are combined by CDR3 protein, so each entry shows the most common genes and DNA. Within this sample are about 370,000 distinct CDR3 sequences, with around 21% of them counted one time only. The ten top clones hold about 3.8% of the sample. Sequences were derived from PBMCs from the stem cell graft donor, sampled from the stem cell graft. These receptors originate from a human donor who donated a stem cell graft to a child with acute myeloid leukemia.

This rearrangement joins TRBV4-1 to TRBJ2-2; the match to TRBD1 covers 8 bases. V trimming: 2 bases; J trimming: 6 bases; junction bases outside the gene matches: 8. The CDR3 contains 16 residues. CDR1 is MGHRA and CDR2 is YSYEKL in the germline V gene. This chain's CDR3 is CASSQRGQGRAGELFF. CDR3 coding DNA: TGCGCCAGCAGCCAACGAGGACAGGGTAGGGCCGGGGAGCTGTTTTTT.

This clonotype was counted between two and nine times. V gene TRBV6-5 combines with J gene TRBJ2-7, with 7 bases that match TRBD1. The CDR3 totals 14 residues. Germline CDR1 is MNHEY and CDR2 is SVGAGI. Trimming cost V 6 bases and J 1 base; bases outside gene matches: 6. The CDR3: CASRYDRVSYEQYF. CDR3 nucleotides: TGTGCCAGCAGATATGACAGGGTATCCTACGAGCAGTACTTC.

In DNA, the CDR3 is TGTGCCAGCAGTCATATCTCAGGTAGCGGGGTGACCTACGAGCAGTACTTC. Its protein is CASSHISGSGVTYEQYF. The V call is TRBV27, the J call TRBJ2-7; 8 nucleotides agree with TRBD2. Per the germline V gene, CDR1 is MNHEY and CDR2 is SMNVEV (reference sequence). The CDR3 covers 17 residues. V was pared by 5 bases and J by 2 bases, with 14 bases of the junction left unmatched.

This clonotype occurred many times. The chain has TRBV6-5 and TRBJ2-7, with D unresolved. Germline assignment: CDR1 MNHEY and CDR2 SVGAGI. CDR3 size: 13 residues. Trimming left V 2 bases short and J 5 bases short, with 10 bases between. The CDR3 coding sequence is TGTGCCAGCAGTTACGGCCAGGTCAACGAGCAGTACTTC. Translation: CASSYGQVNEQYF.

The chain recombines TRBV5-1 with TRBJ2-1, with TRBD2 matching over 10 bases. This CDR3 has 16 amino acids. The V gene end was trimmed by 0 bases and the J gene end by 7 bases; junction bases not matched to a gene: 7. The V gene's germline CDR1 is SGHRS and CDR2 YFSETQ. The CDR3 region has the DNA TGCGCCAGCAGCTTGGTAGCGGGAGGTAGGGTGAATGAGCAGTTCTTC. It codes for CASSLVAGGRVNEQFF. Full variable domain (remainder filled in from reference TRBV5-1 and TRBJ2-1): KAGVTQTPRYLIKTRGQQVTLSCSPISGHRSVSWYQQTPGQGLQFLFEYFSETQRNKGNFPGRFSGRQFSNSRSEMNVSTLELGDSALYLCASSLVAGGRVNEQFFGPGTRLTVL.

In its sample, this clonotype was seen many times. V gene TRBV29-1 combines with J gene TRBJ2-7; TRBD1 might be the D (6 bases). Trimming took 6 bases from V and 3 from J, leaving 15 bases between them. There are 13 residues in the CDR3. Germline V gene lookup returns CDR1 SQVTM and CDR2 ANQGSEA. CDR3 coding DNA: TGCAGCGTGTCAAAACAGGGATACTACGAGCAGTACTTC. Protein: CSVSKQGYYEQYF.

This clonotype occurred a few times. The V call is TRBV25-1, the J call TRBJ2-7; D is possibly TRBD1 or TRBD2 (5 bases each). Germline lookup yields CDR1 MGHDK and CDR2 SYGVNS. The CDR3 sequence is 14 residues long. V lost 2 bases to trimming and J lost 2 bases, with 10 bases between them. The CDR3 sequence: CASSEHRDPYEQYF. CDR3 DNA sequence: TGTGCCAGCAGTGAACACCGGGACCCCTACGAGCAGTACTTC.

V is TRBV10-2 and J is TRBJ2-3; 7 bases align to TRBD1. CDR3 length: 14 amino acids. Trimming at V came to 6 bases and at J to 1 base, leaving 4 bases not matched to a gene. Germline-derived CDR1 and CDR2 are WSHSY and SAAADI. The CDR3 nucleotides are TGCGCCAGCAGCCGGGACAGCCGCACAGATACGCAGTATTTT. Translating it yields CASSRDSRTDTQYF.

The V and J genes are TRBV12-3 or TRBV12-4 and TRBJ2-7; D is unclear. Trimming removed 1 base from V and 8 bases from J, with 9 bases in between. The CDR3 consists of 12 residues. In nucleotides, the CDR3 is TGTGCCAGCAGTTTAGTCGGATCCCAGCAGTACTTC. Translation gives CASSLVGSQQYF.

V is TRBV4-2 and J is TRBJ2-2; D not resolved. The CDR3 runs 16 residues. The V end was cut by 0 bases, the J end by 1 base, with 9 bases between. In germline, CDR1 is LGHNA, CDR2 YNFKEQ. CDR3 region: CASSQEPQMNTGELFF. CDR3 DNA sequence: TGTGCCAGCAGCCAAGAACCTCAAATGAACACCGGGGAGCTGTTTTTT.

There are a few counts of this clonotype. The chain employs TRBV28 and TRBJ2-3; D is perhaps TRBD2 (5 bases). V gave up 10 bases and J gave up 3 bases, with 17 bases separating them. This CDR3 has 14 amino acids. The germline V gene encodes CDR1 MDHEN and CDR2 SYDVKM. CDR3 sequence reads: CATSPSAVTDTQYF. The CDR3, as DNA: TGTGCCACCTCCCCTTCAGCGGTAACAGATACGCAGTATTTT.

This clonotype was counted a few times. The chain combines TRBV28 with TRBJ1-6, with D unclear. The germline V gene has CDR1 MDHEN and CDR2 SYDVKM. V gave up 4 bases and J gave up 12 bases, with 19 bases separating them. CDR3 length: 15 amino acids. The CDR3 nucleotides read TGTGCCAGCAGTTCATCGTCCGGGGTAGGAGGACCCCTCCACTTT. Residues: CASSSSSGVGGPLHF.

This chain connects TRBV15 to TRBJ2-7; the match to TRBD2 covers 12 bases. CDR1 and CDR2 from the germline V gene are LNHNV and YYDKDF (reference sequence). V lost 3 bases, J lost 3 bases, and 6 bases stayed unmatched. The CDR3 spans 16 residues. CDR3: CATSRPSTSGSYEQYF. The CDR3 DNA follows: TGTGCCACCAGCAGGCCTTCGACTAGCGGGAGCTACGAGCAGTACTTC.

This clonotype was counted at least ten times. The chain joins TRBV10-3 to TRBJ2-1, with D unresolved. The V and J ends lost 2 bases and 9 bases respectively, with 5 bases between them. The CDR3 loop spans 11 amino acids. CDR1 and CDR2 (germline): ENHRY, SYGVKD. For the CDR3, the DNA is TGTGCCATCAGTGAGCGAGCTGAGCAGTTCTTC. Protein: CAISERAEQFF.

This clonotype was detected many times. The chain employs TRBV9 and TRBJ2-2; the match to TRBD2 covers 10 bases. Per germline, CDR1 SGDLS and CDR2 YYNGEE. V lost 5 bases, J lost 3 bases, and 4 bases stayed unmatched. This CDR3 region has 15 residues. The DNA for the CDR3 is TGTGCCAGCAGTAGGAGCGGGAGGGACACCGGGGAGCTGTTTTTT. Its protein product is CASSRSGRDTGELFF.

The chain recombines TRBV20-1 with TRBJ2-1, with D perhaps TRBD1 (6 bases). Per germline, CDR1 DFQATT and CDR2 SNEGSKA (reference sequence). Deletions cut 6 bases from V and 0 bases from J, with 15 bases between. The CDR3 loop spans 15 amino acids. For the CDR3, the DNA is TGCAGTGCAAGACAGGACCCGAGCTCCTACAATGAGCAGTTCTTC. Translation gives CSARQDPSSYNEQFF.

This clonotype has only a few counts. The chain links TRBV3-1 to TRBJ2-1, with TRBD2 identical over 7 bases. This CDR3 is built from 18 residues. J was trimmed by 4 bases and V by 1 base; bases with no gene match: 13. Per germline, CDR1 LGHDT and CDR2 YNNKEL (reference sequence). CDR3 sequence (DNA): TGTGCCAGCAGCCAAGCCCCCCCCGGGGGAGGGCCTTACAATGAGCAGTTCTTC. Amino acids: CASSQAPPGGGPYNEQFF.

The chain joins TRBV28 to TRBJ1-2; no reliable D call. Germline CDR1 reads MDHEN; CDR2 reads SYDVKM. V lost 5 bases and J 5 bases, leaving 15 bases between the germline ends. The CDR3 is 14 amino acids. CDR3 coding DNA: TGTGCCAGCAGTCTCACACAGACCCCTTATGGCTACACCTTC. Translated, it gives CASSLTQTPYGYTF.

This chain joins TRBV11-2 and TRBJ2-5, with D possibly TRBD2 on 5 matching bases. Trimming cost V 5 bases and J 4 bases, with 14 bases left between them. CDR1 is SGHAT, CDR2 FQNNGV, per germline. The CDR3 covers 14 residues. For the CDR3, the DNA is TGTGCCAGCAGCGTTTGGCCCGCGGGAGAGACCCAGTACTTC. As protein: CASSVWPAGETQYF.

The rearrangement joins TRBV12-3 or TRBV12-4 to TRBJ2-3, with 9 bases that match TRBD1. This CDR3 is built from 17 residues. V lost 3 bases and J lost 5; bases outside the gene matches: 12. The CDR3 loop is CASSLVIGTGQRDTQYF. The CDR3 DNA is TGTGCCAGCAGTTTGGTAATCGGGACAGGGCAACGAGATACGCAGTATTTT.

This clonotype appeared a few times. The chain uses TRBV15 and TRBJ2-7, with TRBD2 matching over 7 bases. V shed 5 bases, J shed 6 bases, and the junction held 13 bases outside the gene matches. This CDR3 spans 15 amino acids. Germline values: CDR1 LNHNV, CDR2 YYDKDF (reference sequence). The CDR3 sequence is CATSPNLRERGEQYF. As DNA, the CDR3 is TGTGCCACCAGCCCTAATCTGCGGGAGAGGGGCGAGCAGTACTTC.

The chain is built from TRBV7-9 and TRBJ2-1; TRBD1 agrees at 9 bases. Germline trimming cut 8 bases from V and 10 bases from J; bases unmatched to any gene: 18. CDR1 is SEHNR and CDR2 is FQNEAQ in the germline V gene (reference sequence). The CDR3 runs to 16 residues. The DNA of the CDR3 is TGTGCCAGCCAGGAACCGACGGGACAGGGAACGCACGAGCAGTTCTTC. Translating gives CASQEPTGQGTHEQFF.